The source of this T cell receptor beta chain is a study of T cell repertoires in cytomegalovirus infection. Each CDR3 protein is one row after TCRdb ran MiXCR on the reads. The table records nearly 70,000 distinct CDR3 sequences, approximately 22% of them present only once. The CDR3 is 14 residues long. V lost 6 bases to trimming and J lost 8 bases; unmatched junction nucleotides: 10. Germline lookup yields CDR1 MNHEY and CDR2 SVGAGI. This clonotype showed up just a few times. What it binds is unknown. The clonotype originates from a human donor in good health (CMV status not recorded). Some clones in this sample may be carry-over from other donors' samples. Sequenced input: PBMCs, sequenced either directly or after in vitro stimulation (not recorded which). The V gene is TRBV6-5, the J gene TRBJ1-2; 9 bases map to TRBD1. CDR3 coding DNA: TGTGCCAGCAGCCGTGGGGACAGGGCCAGCGGCTACACCTTC. Amino acid sequence: CASSRGDRASGYTF.